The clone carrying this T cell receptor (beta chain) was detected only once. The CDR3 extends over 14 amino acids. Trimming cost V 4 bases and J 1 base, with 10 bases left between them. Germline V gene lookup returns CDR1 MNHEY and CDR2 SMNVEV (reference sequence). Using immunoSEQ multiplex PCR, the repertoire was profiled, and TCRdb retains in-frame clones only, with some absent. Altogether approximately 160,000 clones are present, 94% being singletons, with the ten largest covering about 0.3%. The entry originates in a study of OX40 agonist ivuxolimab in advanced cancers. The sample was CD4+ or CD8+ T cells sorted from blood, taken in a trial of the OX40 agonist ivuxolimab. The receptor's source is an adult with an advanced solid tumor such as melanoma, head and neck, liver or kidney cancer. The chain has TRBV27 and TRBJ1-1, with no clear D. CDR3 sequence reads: CASSYAEENTEAFF. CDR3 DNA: TGTGCCAGCAGTTATGCAGAGGAGAACACTGAAGCTTTCTTT.